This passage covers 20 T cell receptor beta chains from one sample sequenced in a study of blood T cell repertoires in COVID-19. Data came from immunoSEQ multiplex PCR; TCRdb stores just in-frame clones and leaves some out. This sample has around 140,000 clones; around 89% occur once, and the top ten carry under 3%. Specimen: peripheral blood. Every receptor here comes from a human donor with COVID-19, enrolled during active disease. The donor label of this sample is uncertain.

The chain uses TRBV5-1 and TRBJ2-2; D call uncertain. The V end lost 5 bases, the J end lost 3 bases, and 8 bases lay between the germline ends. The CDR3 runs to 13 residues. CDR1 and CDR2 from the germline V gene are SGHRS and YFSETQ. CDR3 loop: CASSFSDTGELFF. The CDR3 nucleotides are TGCGCCAGCAGTTTCTCTGACACCGGGGAGCTGTTTTTT.

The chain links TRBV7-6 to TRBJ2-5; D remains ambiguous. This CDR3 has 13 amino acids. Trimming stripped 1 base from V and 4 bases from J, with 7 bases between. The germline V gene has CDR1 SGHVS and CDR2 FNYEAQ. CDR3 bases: TGTGCCAGCAGCTTAGTCAGGATAGAGACCCAGTACTTC. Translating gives CASSLVRIETQYF.

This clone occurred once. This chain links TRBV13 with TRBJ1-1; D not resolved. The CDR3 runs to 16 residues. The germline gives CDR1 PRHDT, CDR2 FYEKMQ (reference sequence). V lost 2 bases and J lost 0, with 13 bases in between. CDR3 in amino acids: CASSLLGASMNTEAFF. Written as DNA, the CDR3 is TGTGCCAGCAGCTTACTAGGTGCCAGCATGAACACTGAAGCTTTCTTT.

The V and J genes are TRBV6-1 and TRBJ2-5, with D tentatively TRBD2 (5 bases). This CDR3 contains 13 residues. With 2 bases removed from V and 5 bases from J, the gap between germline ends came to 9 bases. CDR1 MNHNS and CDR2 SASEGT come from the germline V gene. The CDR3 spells CASSELGVETQYF. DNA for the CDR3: TGTGCCAGCAGTGAACTCGGGGTGGAGACCCAGTACTTC.

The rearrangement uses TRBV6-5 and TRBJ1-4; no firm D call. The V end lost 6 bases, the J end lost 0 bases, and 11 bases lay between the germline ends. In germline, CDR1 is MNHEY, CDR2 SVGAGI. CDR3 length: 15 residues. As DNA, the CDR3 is TGTGCCAGCAGAGCCTTCGGTGCAACTAATGAAAAACTGTTTTTT. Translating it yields CASRAFGATNEKLFF.

The CDR3 loop reads CATSRDPGTGGNTIYF. The CDR3 nucleotides are TGTGCCACCAGCAGAGATCCCGGGACAGGGGGAAACACCATATATTTT. This rearrangement joins TRBV15 to TRBJ1-3; TRBD1 matches 9 bases. Losses at the gene ends were 0 bases for V and 4 bases for J; bases not matched to a gene: 4. The germline V gene has CDR1 LNHNV and CDR2 YYDKDF (reference sequence). This CDR3 region has 16 residues.

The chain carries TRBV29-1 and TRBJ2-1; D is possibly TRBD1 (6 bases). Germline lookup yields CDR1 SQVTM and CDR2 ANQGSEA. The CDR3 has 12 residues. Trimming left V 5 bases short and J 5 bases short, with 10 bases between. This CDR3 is CSVWDIDNEQFF. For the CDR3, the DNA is TGCAGCGTTTGGGACATCGACAATGAGCAGTTCTTC.

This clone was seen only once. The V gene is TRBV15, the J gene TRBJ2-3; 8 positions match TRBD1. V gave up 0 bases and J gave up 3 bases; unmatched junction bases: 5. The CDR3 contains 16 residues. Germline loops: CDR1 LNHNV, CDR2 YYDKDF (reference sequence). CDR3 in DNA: TGTGCCACCAGCAGAGATGGGCAGGGGGCAACAGATACGCAGTATTTT. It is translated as CATSRDGQGATDTQYF.

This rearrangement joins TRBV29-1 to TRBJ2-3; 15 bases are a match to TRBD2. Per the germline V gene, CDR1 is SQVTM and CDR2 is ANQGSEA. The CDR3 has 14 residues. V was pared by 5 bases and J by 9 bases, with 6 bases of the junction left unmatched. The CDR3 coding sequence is TGCAGCGTTAGGACTAGCGGGGGGGCCAGCACGCAGTATTTT. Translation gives CSVRTSGGASTQYF.

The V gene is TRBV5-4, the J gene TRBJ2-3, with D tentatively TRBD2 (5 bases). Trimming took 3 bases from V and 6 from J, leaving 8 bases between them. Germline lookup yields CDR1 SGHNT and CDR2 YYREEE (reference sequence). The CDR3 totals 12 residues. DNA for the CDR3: TGTGCCAGCAGCTCCTGGAGGGATACGCAGTATTTT. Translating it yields CASSSWRDTQYF.

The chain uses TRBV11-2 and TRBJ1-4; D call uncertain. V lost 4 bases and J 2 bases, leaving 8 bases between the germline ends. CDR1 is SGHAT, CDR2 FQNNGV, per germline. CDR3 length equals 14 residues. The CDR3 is CASSSEATNEKLFF. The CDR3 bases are TGTGCCAGCAGCTCAGAAGCGACTAATGAAAAACTGTTTTTT.

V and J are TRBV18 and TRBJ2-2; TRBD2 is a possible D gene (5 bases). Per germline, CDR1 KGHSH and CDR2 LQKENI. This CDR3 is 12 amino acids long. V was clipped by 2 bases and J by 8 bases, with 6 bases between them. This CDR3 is CASSPTGGELFF. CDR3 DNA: TGTGCCAGCTCACCAACGGGGGGGGAGCTGTTTTTT.

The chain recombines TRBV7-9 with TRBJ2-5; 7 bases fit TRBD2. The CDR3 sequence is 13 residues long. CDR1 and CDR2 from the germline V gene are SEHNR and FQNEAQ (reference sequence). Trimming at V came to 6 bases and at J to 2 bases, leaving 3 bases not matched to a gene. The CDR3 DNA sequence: TGTGCCAGCAGACCAGCGGGGCAAGAGACCCAGTACTTC. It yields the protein CASRPAGQETQYF.

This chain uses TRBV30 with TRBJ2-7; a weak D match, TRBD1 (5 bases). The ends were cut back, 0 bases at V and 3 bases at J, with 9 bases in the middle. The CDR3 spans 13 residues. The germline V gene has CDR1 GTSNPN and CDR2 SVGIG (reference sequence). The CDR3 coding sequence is TGTGCCTGGAGTGTATCAGGGTACTACGAGCAGTACTTC. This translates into CAWSVSGYYEQYF.

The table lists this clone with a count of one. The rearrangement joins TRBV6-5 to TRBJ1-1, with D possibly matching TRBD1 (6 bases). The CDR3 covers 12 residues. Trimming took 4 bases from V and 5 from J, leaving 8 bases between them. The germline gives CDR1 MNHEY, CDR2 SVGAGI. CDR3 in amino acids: CASSLTGTEAFF. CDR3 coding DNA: TGTGCCAGCAGTTTGACAGGAACTGAAGCTTTCTTT.

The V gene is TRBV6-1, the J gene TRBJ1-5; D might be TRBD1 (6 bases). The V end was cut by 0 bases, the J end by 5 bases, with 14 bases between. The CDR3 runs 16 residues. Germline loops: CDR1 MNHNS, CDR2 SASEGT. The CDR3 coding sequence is TGTGCCAGCAGTGAAGCGGTAGCGGGGGCGGATCAGCCCCAGCATTTT. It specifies CASSEAVAGADQPQHF.

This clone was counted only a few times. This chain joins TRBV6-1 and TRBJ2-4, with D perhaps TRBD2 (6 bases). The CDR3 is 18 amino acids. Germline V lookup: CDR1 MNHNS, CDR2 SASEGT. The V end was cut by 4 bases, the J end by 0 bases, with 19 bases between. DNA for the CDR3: TGTGCCAGCAGTGGACAACTAGGGCGGGATTTAGCCAAAAACATTCAGTACTTC. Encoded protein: CASSGQLGRDLAKNIQYF.

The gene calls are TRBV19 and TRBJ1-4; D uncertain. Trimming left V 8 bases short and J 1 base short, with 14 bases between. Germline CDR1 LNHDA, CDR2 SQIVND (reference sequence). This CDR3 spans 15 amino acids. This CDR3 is CASGQSTQTNEKLFF. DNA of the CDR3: TGTGCCAGTGGGCAGTCAACTCAAACTAATGAAAAACTGTTTTTT.

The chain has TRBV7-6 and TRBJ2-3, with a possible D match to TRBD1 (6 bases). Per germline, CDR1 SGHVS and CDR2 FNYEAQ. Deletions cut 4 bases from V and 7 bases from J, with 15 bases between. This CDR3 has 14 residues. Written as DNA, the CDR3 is TGTGCCAGCAGCTCACTTCCAGGGGTCAATACGCAGTATTTT. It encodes CASSSLPGVNTQYF.

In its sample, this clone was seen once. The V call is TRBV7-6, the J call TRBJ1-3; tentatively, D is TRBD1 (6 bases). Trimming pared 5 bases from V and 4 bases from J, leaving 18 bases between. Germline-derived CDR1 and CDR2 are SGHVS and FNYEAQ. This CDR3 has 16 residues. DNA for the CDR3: TGTGCCAGCAGCCATTTCACAGGGATTGGGGGAAACACCATATATTTT. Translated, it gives CASSHFTGIGGNTIYF.